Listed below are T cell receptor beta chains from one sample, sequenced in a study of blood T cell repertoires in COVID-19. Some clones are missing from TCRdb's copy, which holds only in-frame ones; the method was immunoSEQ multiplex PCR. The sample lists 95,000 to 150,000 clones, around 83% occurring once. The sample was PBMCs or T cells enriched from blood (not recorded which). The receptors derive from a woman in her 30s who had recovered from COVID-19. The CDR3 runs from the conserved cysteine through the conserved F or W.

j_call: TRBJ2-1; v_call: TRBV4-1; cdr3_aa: CASSQEQGARYNEQFF
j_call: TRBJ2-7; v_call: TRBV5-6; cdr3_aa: CASSPELVPYEQYF
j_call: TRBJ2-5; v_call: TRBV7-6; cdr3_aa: CASSLGWAQETQYF
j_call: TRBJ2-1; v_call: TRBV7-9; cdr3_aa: CASRGGNEQFF
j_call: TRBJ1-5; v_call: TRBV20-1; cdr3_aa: CSASTTGSNQPQHF
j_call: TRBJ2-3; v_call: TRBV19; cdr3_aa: CASSSGTSGVYTDTQYF
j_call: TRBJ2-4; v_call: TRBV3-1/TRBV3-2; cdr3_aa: CASSQGWTGYKNIQYF
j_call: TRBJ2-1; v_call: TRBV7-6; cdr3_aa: CASSLVVQASYNEQFF
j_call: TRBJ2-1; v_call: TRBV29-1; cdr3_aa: CSVEQGARYEQFF
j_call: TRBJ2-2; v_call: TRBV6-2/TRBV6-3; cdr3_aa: CASSPSRTAGTGELFF
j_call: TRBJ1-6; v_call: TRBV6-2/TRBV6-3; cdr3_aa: CASSYGTGSTLHF
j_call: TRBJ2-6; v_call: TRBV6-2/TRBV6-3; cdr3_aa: CASSYVTSTSGANVLTF
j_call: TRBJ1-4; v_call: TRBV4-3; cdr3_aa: CASSHDDSLHEKLFF
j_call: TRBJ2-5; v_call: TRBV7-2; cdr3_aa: CASSASGSRETQYF
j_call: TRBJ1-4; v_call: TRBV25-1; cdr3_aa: CASRETGTFNEKLFF
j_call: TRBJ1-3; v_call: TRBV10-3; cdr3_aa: CAISPQGDGNTIYF
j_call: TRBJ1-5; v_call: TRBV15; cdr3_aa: CATSRGRTGNQPQHF
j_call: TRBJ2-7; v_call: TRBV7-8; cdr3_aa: CASTPSRTSGPYEQYF
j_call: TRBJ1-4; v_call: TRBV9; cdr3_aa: CASSARQGLEKLFF
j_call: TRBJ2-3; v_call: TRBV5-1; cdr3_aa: CASSLGDLVRDTQYF
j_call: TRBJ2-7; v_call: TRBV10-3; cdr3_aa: CAISVGTGSHEQYF
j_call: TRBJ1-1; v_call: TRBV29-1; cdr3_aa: CSVVHREGTEAFF
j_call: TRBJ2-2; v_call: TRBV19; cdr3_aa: CASSTRLAISANTGELFF
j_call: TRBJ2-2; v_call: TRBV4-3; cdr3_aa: CASSLRRGDGTRGELFF
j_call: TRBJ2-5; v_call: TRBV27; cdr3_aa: CASSLDRGLETQYF
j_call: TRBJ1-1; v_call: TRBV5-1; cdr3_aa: CASSLRSGANTEAFF
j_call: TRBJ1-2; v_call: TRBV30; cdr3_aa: CAWSRQGYGYTF
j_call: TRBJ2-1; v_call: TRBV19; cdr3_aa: CASTLRIHSYNEQFF
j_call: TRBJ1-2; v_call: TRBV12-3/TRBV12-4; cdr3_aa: CASRFGGSGYTF
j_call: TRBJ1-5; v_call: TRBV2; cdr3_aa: CASSSQGGNQPQHF
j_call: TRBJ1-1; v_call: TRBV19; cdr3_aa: CASRGRGENTEAFF
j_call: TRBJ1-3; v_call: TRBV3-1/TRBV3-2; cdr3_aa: CASSQDRRPGGNTIYF
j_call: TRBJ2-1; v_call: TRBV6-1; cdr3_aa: CASSENIYEQFF
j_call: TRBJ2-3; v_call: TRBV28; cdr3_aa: CASSLRGSGTSTQYF
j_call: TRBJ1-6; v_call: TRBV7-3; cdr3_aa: CASSPTPGPDSPLHF
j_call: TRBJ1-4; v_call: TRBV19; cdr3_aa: CASSPDRGSEKLFF
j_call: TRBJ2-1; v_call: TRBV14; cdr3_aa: CASSQALGQGGSPDSYNEQFF